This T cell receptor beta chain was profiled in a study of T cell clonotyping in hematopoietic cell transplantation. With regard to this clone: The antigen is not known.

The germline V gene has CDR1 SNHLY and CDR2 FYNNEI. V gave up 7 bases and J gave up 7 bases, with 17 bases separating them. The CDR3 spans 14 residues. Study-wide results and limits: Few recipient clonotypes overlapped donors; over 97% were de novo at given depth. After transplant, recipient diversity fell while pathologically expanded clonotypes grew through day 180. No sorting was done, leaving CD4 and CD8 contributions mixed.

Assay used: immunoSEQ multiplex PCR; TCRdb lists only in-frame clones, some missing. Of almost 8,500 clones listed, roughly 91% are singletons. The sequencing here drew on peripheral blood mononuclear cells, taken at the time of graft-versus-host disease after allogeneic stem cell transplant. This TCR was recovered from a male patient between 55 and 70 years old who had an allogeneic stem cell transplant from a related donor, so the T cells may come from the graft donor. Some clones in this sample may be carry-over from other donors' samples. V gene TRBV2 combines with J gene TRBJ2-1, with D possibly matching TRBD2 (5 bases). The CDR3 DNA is TGTGCCAGCACCGGAGGACCGTCGGCAAATGAGCAGTTCTTC. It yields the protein CASTGGPSANEQFF.